The next 28 T cell receptor beta chains were all read from a single sample in a study of Graves' ophthalmopathy and Graves' hyperthyroidism. TCR beta CDR3 amplification used RNA transcripts. Following a first-round RT-PCR that used HTBI primers, a second-round multiplex PCR was carried out. TCRdb redid the calling of the multiplex PCR reads with MiXCR, one entry per CDR3 protein. The sample records around 670,000 distinct CDR3 sequences, approximately 40% being singletons. Material: peripheral blood. The source is an adult man with Graves' ophthalmopathy.

The chain employs TRBV10-3 and TRBJ2-3, with a weak D call TRBD1 (5 bases). CDR1 ENHRY and CDR2 SYGVKD come from the germline V gene. The CDR3 consists of 11 residues. The ends were cut back, 3 bases at V and 10 bases at J, with 8 bases in the middle. CDR3 DNA: TGTGCCATCAGTGATCAGGGTCCGCAGTATTTT. Its translation is CAISDQGPQYF.

The V gene is TRBV7-9, the J gene TRBJ2-5; tentatively, D is TRBD1 (6 bases). Trimming removed 9 bases at V and 2 bases at J, with 22 bases between. Germline loops: CDR1 SEHNR, CDR2 FQNEAQ (reference sequence). The CDR3 loop spans 16 amino acids. CDR3 protein: CASSSPYRDEQETQYF. In nucleotides, the CDR3 is TGTGCCAGTAGTAGCCCTTACAGGGATGAACAAGAGACCCAGTACTTC.

V and J are TRBV14 and TRBJ1-1; D unclear. The CDR3 consists of 14 residues. V was pared by 1 base and J by 0 bases, with 6 bases between. CDR1 and CDR2 (germline): SGHDN, FVKESK. CDR3 nucleotide sequence: TGTGCCAGCAGCCAAGGAGACTTGAACACTGAAGCTTTCTTT. This sequence encodes CASSQGDLNTEAFF.

The chain employs TRBV9 and TRBJ1-1; a possible D gene is TRBD1 (5 bases). Trimming pared 0 bases from V and 7 bases from J, leaving 19 bases between. This CDR3 is built from 16 residues. Looked up from germline, CDR1 is SGDLS and CDR2 is YYNGEE. The CDR3 bases are TGTGCCAGCAGCGTAGTGGATGGAGGGGTCTTTGGTGAAGCTTTCTTT. It translates to CASSVVDGGVFGEAFF.

The V call is TRBV7-9, the J call TRBJ2-5; TRBD2 might be the D (6 bases). This CDR3 has 15 amino acids. Germline V gene sequence: CDR1 SEHNR, CDR2 FQNEAQ (reference sequence). Trimming shortened V by 8 bases and J by 4 bases, and 20 bases separated the two germline ends. CDR3 DNA: TGTGCCAGCGGCCATTTCCAGGGCGGGGCAGAGACCCAGTACTTC. Protein product: CASGHFQGGAETQYF.

This clonotype was counted at least ten times. V usage is TRBV9 and J usage is TRBJ1-2; no clear D gene. Germline assignment: CDR1 SGDLS and CDR2 YYNGEE. The CDR3 spans 13 residues. V was shortened by 1 base and J by 3 bases, with 7 bases between the two germline ends. The CDR3 nucleotides read TGTGCCAGCAGCGTAACACTCGACTATGGCTACACCTTC. It is translated as CASSVTLDYGYTF.

In its sample, this clonotype was seen a few times. V usage is TRBV6-4 and J usage is TRBJ1-1, with TRBD1 matching over 11 bases. V shed 8 bases, J shed 4 bases, and the junction held 6 bases outside the gene matches. The CDR3 sequence is 14 residues long. Germline CDR1 and CDR2: MRHNA and SNTAGT. The CDR3 nucleotides read TGTGCCAGCGAAGGGACAGGGGGAGGCACTGAAGCTTTCTTT. It specifies CASEGTGGGTEAFF.

The sample holds many counts of this clonotype. V is TRBV2 and J is TRBJ2-7; 12 bases match TRBD2. J gave up 4 bases and V 6 bases, and 7 bases lay outside the gene matches. Germline V gene sequence: CDR1 SNHLY, CDR2 FYNNEI. CDR3 length equals 15 residues. CDR3 DNA: TGTGCCAGCAGCGCACTAGCGGGAGGAGGGTACGAGCAGTACTTC. Translation: CASSALAGGGYEQYF.

The chain is built from TRBV7-9 and TRBJ2-5; no reliable D call. The germline gives CDR1 SEHNR, CDR2 FQNEAQ (reference sequence). The germline V and J ends were trimmed by 2 bases and 0 bases, with 4 bases remaining between them. The CDR3 extends over 13 amino acids. CDR3 in amino acids: CASSLNHQETQYF. The CDR3 region has the DNA TGTGCCAGCAGCTTAAATCACCAAGAGACCCAGTACTTC.

This clonotype was counted once. A read error may produce the germline difference seen at one junction end. The chain recombines TRBV10-3 with TRBJ1-1; D may be TRBD1 (5 bases). This CDR3 comprises 14 residues. The germline V gene encodes CDR1 ENHRY and CDR2 SYGVKD. For the CDR3, the DNA is TGTGCCATCAGGATGGCGGGGACGAACACCGAAGCTTTCTTT. Translating it yields CAIRMAGTNTEAFF.

The V gene is TRBV29-1, the J gene TRBJ2-7; 7 bases align to TRBD2. The junction had 10 bases not matched to a gene; V was cut back by 8 bases and J by 6 bases. The germline CDR1 and CDR2 sequences are SQVTM and ANQGSEA. The CDR3 runs to 12 residues. In nucleotides, the CDR3 is TGCAGCTTCTTCGGGACTAAAGGCGAGCAGTACTTC. Protein product: CSFFGTKGEQYF.

About this clonotype itself: This sequence may be a read error, since a much larger clone differs from it by one base. The chain employs TRBV29-1 and TRBJ1-5; 10 nucleotides line up with TRBD1. Germline CDR1 and CDR2: SQVTM and ANQGSEA. V lost 8 bases, J lost 5 bases, and 3 bases stayed unmatched. The CDR3 has 12 amino acids. CDR3 DNA: TGCAGCCCAGGGACAGGGGATCAGCCCCAGCATTTT. Its translation is CSPGTGDQPQHF.

J is TRBJ2-7 and V is TRBV2; D is possibly TRBD1 (5 bases). CDR3 length equals 13 residues. Trimming removed 3 bases at V and 2 bases at J, with 8 bases between. Germline CDR1 reads SNHLY; CDR2 reads FYNNEI. The CDR3 DNA is TGTGCCAGCAGTGAGACAGCCCCCTACGAGCAGTACTTC. Translating it yields CASSETAPYEQYF.

This clonotype was seen many times. J is TRBJ1-2 and V is TRBV10-3, with D possibly being TRBD1 (5 bases). Germline CDR1 ENHRY, CDR2 SYGVKD. The CDR3 is made up of 12 amino acids. Trimming took off 3 bases at V and 6 bases at J, with 8 bases between the two ends. The CDR3 nucleotides are TGTGCCATCAGTGACGGGGGGGATGGCTACACCTTC. The encoded protein is CAISDGGDGYTF.

V and J are TRBV2 and TRBJ2-5, with 11 bases that match TRBD1. Trimming removed 5 bases from V and 2 bases from J; junction bases left unmatched: 7. The CDR3 has 16 amino acids. Germline-derived CDR1 and CDR2 are SNHLY and FYNNEI. The DNA of the CDR3 is TGTGCCAGCAGTTTACAGGGACAGGGGGGGCAAGAGACCCAGTACTTC. It yields the protein CASSLQGQGGQETQYF. The complete variable domain, with remaining parts taken from reference TRBV2 and TRBJ2-5, reads EPEVTQTPSHQVTQMGQEVILRCVPISNHLYFYWYRQILGQKVEFLVSFYNNEISEKSEIFDDQFSVERPDGSNFTLKIRSTKLEDSAMYFCASSLQGQGGQETQYFGPGTRLLVL.

The chain recombines TRBV27 with TRBJ2-7; 13 bases align to TRBD2. This CDR3 has 17 amino acids. Germline V lookup: CDR1 MNHEY, CDR2 SMNVEV (reference sequence). V lost 6 bases and J lost 4; bases outside the gene matches: 12. The CDR3: CASSRPYGTSGIYEQYF. CDR3 DNA sequence: TGTGCCAGCAGCCGGCCGTACGGGACTAGCGGGATATACGAGCAGTACTTC.

CDR3 residues: CASSPAGTRNSGANVLTF. As DNA, the CDR3 is TGCGCCAGCAGCCCGGCCGGGACGCGGAACTCTGGGGCCAACGTCCTGACTTTC. J is TRBJ2-6 and V is TRBV5-1; D is perhaps TRBD1 or TRBD2 (5 bases each). This CDR3 is built from 18 residues. The V end was cut by 4 bases, the J end by 0 bases, with 17 bases between. Germline V gene lookup returns CDR1 SGHRS and CDR2 YFSETQ.

This clonotype was observed a single time. The rearrangement uses TRBV7-6 and TRBJ1-3; D not resolved. The germline V gene encodes CDR1 SGHVS and CDR2 FNYEAQ. The germline V and J ends were trimmed by 6 bases and 2 bases, with 14 bases remaining between them. CDR3 size: 15 residues. The CDR3 loop reads CASSSRPAPGNTIYF. CDR3 bases: TGTGCCAGCAGTTCCCGACCGGCCCCTGGAAACACCATATATTTT.

This chain joins TRBV25-1 and TRBJ2-5; D may be TRBD1 (6 bases). CDR1 and CDR2 from the germline V gene are MGHDK and SYGVNS. V gave up 2 bases and J gave up 5 bases, with 9 bases separating them. The length of the CDR3 is 13 residues. The CDR3 coding sequence is TGTGCCAGCAGTGAAGGGGGCTGGGAGACCCAGTACTTC. It yields the protein CASSEGGWETQYF. The whole variable domain, filled in from reference TRBV25-1 and TRBJ2-5, reads EADIYQTPRYLVIGTGKKITLECSQTMGHDKMYWYQQDPGMELHLIHYSYGVNSTEKGDLSSESTVSRIRTEHFPLTLESARPSHTSQYLCASSEGGWETQYFGPGTRLLVL.

In its sample, this clonotype was seen many times. This rearrangement joins TRBV7-2 to TRBJ1-6, with unresolved D. Trimming pared 5 bases from V and 3 bases from J, leaving 14 bases between. The CDR3 sequence is 16 residues long. CDR1 is SGHTA and CDR2 is FQGNSA in the germline V gene. The CDR3 DNA reads as TGTGCCAGCAGCCCACGGGCCAGCTTCTATAATTCACCCCTCCACTTT. Amino acids: CASSPRASFYNSPLHF.

This rearrangement joins TRBV7-2 to TRBJ2-3, with 8 bases matching TRBD1. This CDR3 has 14 amino acids. Germline CDR1 is SGHTA and CDR2 is FQGNSA. The junction had 12 bases not matched to a gene; V was cut back by 5 bases and J by 11 bases. CDR3 region: CASSTRQGYNEQYF. CDR3 coding DNA: TGTGCCAGCAGCACACGACAGGGGTACAATGAGCAGTATTTT.

Turning to this clonotype: It may be a read error: a sequence one base away is much more abundant. The genes are TRBV9 and TRBJ1-2; tentative D call: TRBD1 (5 bases). This CDR3 contains 14 residues. V was cut by 4 bases and J by 7 bases, with 17 bases left in between. The germline V gene encodes CDR1 SGDLS and CDR2 YYNGEE. The CDR3 region has the DNA TGTGCCAGCAGCAGGGACGGAGAACCCTGTGGCTACACCTTC. This codes for CASSRDGEPCGYTF.

This clonotype was recorded at least ten times. The chain links TRBV11-2 to TRBJ1-1, with D possibly being TRBD1 (5 bases). V was trimmed by 1 base and J by 6 bases, leaving 9 bases between them. Germline V gene sequence: CDR1 SGHAT, CDR2 FQNNGV. The CDR3 loop spans 13 amino acids. In nucleotides, the CDR3 is TGTGCCAGCAGCTTAGTCAGGGCTGCTGAAGCTTTCTTT. It yields the protein CASSLVRAAEAFF.

The CDR3 bases are TGTGCCAGCAGCCGTTTCGAAGTGGGGGCAAGAACCGGGGAGCTGTTTTTT. Encoded protein: CASSRFEVGARTGELFF. This chain joins TRBV7-9 and TRBJ2-2; perhaps TRBD1 as D (6 bases). Germline CDR1 and CDR2: SEHNR and FQNEAQ (reference sequence). CDR3 length equals 17 residues. Trimming pared 5 bases from V and 5 bases from J, leaving 21 bases between.

The chain is built from TRBV7-9 and TRBJ1-1; D call uncertain. The CDR3 runs 12 residues. Looked up from germline, CDR1 is SEHNR and CDR2 is FQNEAQ (reference sequence). The ends were cut back, 5 bases at V and 7 bases at J, with 11 bases in the middle. CDR3 in DNA: TGTGCCAGCAGCCGACGGACGGATGAAGCTTTCTTT. It yields the protein CASSRRTDEAFF.

The V gene is TRBV11-1, the J gene TRBJ1-5; D is ambiguous. The V end was cut by 3 bases, the J end by 4 bases, with 16 bases between. This CDR3 spans 16 amino acids. Germline V gene sequence: CDR1 SGHAT, CDR2 FQDESV (reference sequence). CDR3 region: CASSFSGVGRNQPQHF. The CDR3 nucleotides read TGTGCCAGCAGCTTTAGTGGGGTGGGCCGAAATCAGCCCCAGCATTTT.

This clonotype came up a few times. Compared with germline, one end of the junction differs, possibly owing to a read error. The rearrangement uses TRBV13 and TRBJ2-3, with 8 bases identical to TRBD2. The CDR3 consists of 15 residues. Germline CDR1 reads PRHDT; CDR2 reads FYEKMQ (reference sequence). CDR3 region: CASSSSGRATDTQYF. Here the CDR3 DNA reads TGCGCCAGCAGCTCAAGCGGGAGAGCCACAGATACGCAGTATTTT.

The CDR3 DNA reads TGCAGTGCAAAAACTAGCGGGAGCCCCTACGAGCAGTACTTC. Protein sequence: CSAKTSGSPYEQYF. This chain uses TRBV20-1 with TRBJ2-7, with 11 nucleotides matching TRBD2. The CDR3 covers 14 residues. J lost 2 bases, V lost 6 bases, and 6 bases had no gene match. From germline, CDR1 is DFQATT and CDR2 SNEGSKA (reference sequence).